This TCR beta chain comes out of a study of T-cell reconstitution after alpha-beta-depleted transplantation in children. Per germline, CDR1 LGHNA and CDR2 YSLEER. Between the trimmed V and J ends, which lost 0 bases and 5 bases, there was a span of 7 bases. The CDR3 loop spans 13 amino acids. Molecular barcoding with unique molecular identifiers was used for the TCRbeta library. One entry per CDR3 protein results from TCRdb running MiXCR on the PCR reads. The sample shows some 250,000 distinct CDR3 sequences, 12% of them seen only once. In this sample, this clonotype turned up many times. The sequenced sample was PBMCs from the stem cell graft donor, obtained from the stem cell graft. This sequence originates from a human donor who donated a stem cell graft to a child with acute lymphoblastic leukemia. The V and J genes are TRBV4-3 and TRBJ1-1; D remains ambiguous. DNA for the CDR3: TGCGCCAGCAGCCAAGATATATCGACTGAAGCTTTCTTT. Its protein is CASSQDISTEAFF.